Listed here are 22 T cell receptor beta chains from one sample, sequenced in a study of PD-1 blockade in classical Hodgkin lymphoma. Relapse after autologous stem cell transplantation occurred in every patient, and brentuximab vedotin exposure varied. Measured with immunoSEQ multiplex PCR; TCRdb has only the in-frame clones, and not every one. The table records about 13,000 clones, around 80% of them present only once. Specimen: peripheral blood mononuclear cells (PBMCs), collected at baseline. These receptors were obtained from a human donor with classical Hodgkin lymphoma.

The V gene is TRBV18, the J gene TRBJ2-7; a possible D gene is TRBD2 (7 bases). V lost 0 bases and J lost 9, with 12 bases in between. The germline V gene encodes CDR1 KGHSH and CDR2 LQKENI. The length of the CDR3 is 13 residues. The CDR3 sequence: CASSPPGGLAQYF. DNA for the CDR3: TGTGCCAGCTCACCACCGGGGGGGCTAGCGCAGTACTTC.

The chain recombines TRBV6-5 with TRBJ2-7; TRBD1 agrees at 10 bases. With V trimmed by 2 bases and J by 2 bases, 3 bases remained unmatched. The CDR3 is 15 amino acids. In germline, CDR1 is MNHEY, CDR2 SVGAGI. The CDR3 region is CASSYRDRGPYEQYF. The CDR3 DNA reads TGTGCCAGCAGTTACCGGGACAGGGGCCCCTACGAGCAGTACTTC.

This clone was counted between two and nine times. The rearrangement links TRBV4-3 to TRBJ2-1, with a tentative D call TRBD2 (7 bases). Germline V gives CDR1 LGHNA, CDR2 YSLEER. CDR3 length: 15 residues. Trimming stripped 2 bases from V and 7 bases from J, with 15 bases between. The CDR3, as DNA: TGCGCCAGCAGCCAAAGTGGGCGGGGGCGGAATGAGCAGTTCTTC. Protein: CASSQSGRGRNEQFF.

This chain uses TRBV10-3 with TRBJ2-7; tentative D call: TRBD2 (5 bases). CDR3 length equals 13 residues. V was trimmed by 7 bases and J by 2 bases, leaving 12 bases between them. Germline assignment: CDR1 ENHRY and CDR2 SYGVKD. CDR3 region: CAIKRPGAYEQYF. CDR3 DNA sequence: TGTGCCATCAAGCGGCCAGGCGCCTACGAGCAGTACTTC.

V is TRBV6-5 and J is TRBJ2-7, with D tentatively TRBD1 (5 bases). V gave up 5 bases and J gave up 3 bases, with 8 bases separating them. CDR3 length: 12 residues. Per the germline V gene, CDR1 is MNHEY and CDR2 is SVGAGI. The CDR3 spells CASSAQDYEQYF. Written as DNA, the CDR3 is TGTGCCAGCAGTGCACAGGACTACGAGCAGTACTTC.

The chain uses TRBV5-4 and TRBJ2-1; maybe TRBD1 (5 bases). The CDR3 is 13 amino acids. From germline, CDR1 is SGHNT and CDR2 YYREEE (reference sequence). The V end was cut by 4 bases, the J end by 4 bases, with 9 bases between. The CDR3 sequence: CASSVTGYNEQFF. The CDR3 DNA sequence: TGTGCCAGCAGCGTCACAGGTTACAATGAGCAGTTCTTC.

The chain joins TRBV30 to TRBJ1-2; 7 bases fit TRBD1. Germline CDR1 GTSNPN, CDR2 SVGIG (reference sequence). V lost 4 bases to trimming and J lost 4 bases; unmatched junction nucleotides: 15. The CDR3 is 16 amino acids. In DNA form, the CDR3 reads TGTGCCTGGAACCCCGTTCTAAGGGGGCAAGGCTATGGCTACACCTTC. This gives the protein CAWNPVLRGQGYGYTF.

In DNA form, the CDR3 reads TGTGCCAGCAGTTTAAGTACAGGGCGGAAGACCGGGGAGCTGTTTTTT. Translation gives CASSLSTGRKTGELFF. The chain has TRBV27 and TRBJ2-2, with TRBD1 as a possible D gene (6 bases). The CDR3 extends over 16 amino acids. With 2 bases removed from V and 5 bases from J, the gap between germline ends came to 15 bases. CDR1 and CDR2 (germline): MNHEY, SMNVEV (reference sequence).

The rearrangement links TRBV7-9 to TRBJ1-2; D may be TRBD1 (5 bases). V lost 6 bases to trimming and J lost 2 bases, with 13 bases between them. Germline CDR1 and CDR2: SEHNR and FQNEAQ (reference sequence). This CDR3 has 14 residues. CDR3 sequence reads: CASSRSGRNYGYTF. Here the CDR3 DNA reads TGTGCCAGCAGTCGATCAGGGAGGAACTATGGCTACACCTTC.

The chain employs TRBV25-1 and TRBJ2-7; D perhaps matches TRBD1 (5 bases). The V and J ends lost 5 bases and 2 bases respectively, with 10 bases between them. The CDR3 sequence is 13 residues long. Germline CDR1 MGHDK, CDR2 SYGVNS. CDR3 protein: CASSSGFTYEQYF. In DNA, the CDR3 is TGTGCCAGCAGTTCAGGGTTCACCTACGAGCAGTACTTC.

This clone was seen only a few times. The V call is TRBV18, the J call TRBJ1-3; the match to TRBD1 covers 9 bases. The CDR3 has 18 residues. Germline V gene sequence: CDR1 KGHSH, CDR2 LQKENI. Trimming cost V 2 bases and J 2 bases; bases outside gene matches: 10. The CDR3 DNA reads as TGTGCCAGCTCACCAGCCGCCCCGGGACAGGGAACTGGAAACACCATATATTTT. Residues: CASSPAAPGQGTGNTIYF.

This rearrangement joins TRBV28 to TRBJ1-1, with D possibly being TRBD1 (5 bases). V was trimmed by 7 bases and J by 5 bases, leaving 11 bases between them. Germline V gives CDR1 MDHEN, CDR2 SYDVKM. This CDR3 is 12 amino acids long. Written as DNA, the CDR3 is TGTGCCAGCACCACAGGTACTACTGAAGCTTTCTTT. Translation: CASTTGTTEAFF.

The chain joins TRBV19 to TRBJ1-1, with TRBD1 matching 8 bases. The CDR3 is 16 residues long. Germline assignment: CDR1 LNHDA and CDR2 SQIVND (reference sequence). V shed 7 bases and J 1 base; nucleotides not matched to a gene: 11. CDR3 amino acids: CASIYQGQGPNTEAFF. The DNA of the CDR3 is TGTGCCAGTATATATCAAGGACAGGGCCCGAACACTGAAGCTTTCTTT.

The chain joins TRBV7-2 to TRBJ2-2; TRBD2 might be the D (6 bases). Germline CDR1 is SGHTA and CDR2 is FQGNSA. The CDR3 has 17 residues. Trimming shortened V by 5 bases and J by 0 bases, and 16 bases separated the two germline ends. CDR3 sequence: CASSEGTLPANTGELFF. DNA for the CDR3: TGTGCCAGCAGCGAGGGGACTCTACCCGCGAACACCGGGGAGCTGTTTTTT.

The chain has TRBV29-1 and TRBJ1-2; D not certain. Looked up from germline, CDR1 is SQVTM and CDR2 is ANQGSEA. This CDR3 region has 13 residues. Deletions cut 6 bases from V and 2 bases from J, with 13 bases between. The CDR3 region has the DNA TGCAGCGTCCCACCCCCAGACAACTATGGCTACACCTTC. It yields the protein CSVPPPDNYGYTF.

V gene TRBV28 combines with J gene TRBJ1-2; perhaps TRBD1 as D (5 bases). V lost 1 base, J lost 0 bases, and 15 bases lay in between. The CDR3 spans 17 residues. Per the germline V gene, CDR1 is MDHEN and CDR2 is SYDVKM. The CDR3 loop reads CASSLFWGPDPNYGYTF. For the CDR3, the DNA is TGTGCCAGCAGTTTATTTTGGGGACCGGATCCTAACTATGGCTACACCTTC.

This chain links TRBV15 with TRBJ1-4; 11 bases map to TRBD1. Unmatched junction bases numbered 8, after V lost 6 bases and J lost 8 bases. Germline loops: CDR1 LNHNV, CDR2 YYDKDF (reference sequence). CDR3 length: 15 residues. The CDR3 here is CATSYRTGGSEKLFF. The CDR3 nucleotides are TGTGCCACCAGTTACAGGACAGGGGGCTCGGAAAAACTGTTTTTT.

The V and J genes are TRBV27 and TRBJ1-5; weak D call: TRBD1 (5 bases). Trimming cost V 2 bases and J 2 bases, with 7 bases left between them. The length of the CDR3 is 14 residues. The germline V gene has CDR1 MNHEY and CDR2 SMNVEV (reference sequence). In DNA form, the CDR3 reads TGTGCCAGCAGTTTAGGGGGTCGCAATCAGCCCCAGCATTTT. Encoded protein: CASSLGGRNQPQHF.

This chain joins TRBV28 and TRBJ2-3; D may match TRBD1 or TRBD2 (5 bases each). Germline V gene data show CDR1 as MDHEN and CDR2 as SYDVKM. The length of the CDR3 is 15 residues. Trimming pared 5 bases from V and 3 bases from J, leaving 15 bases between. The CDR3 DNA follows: TGTGCCAGCAGTACGCTCCCGGGGCTAACAGATACGCAGTATTTT. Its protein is CASSTLPGLTDTQYF.

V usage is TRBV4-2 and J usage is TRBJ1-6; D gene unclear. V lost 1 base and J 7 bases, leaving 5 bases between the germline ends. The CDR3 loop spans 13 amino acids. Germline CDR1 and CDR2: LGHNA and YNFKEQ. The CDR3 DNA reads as TGTGCCAGCAGCCAAGGTGGGAATTCACCCCTCCACTTT. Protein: CASSQGGNSPLHF.

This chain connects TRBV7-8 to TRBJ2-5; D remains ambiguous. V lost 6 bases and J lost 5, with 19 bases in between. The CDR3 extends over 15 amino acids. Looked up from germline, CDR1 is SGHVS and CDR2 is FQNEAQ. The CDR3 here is CASSNGWGRLETQYF. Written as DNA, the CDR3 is TGTGCCAGCAGTAATGGGTGGGGTAGATTGGAGACCCAGTACTTC.

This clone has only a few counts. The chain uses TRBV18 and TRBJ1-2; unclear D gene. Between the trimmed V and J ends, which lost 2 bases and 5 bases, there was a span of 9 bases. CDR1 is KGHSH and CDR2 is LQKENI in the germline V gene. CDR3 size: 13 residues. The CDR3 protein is CASSPIKEYGYTF. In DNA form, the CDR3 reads TGTGCCAGCTCACCAATTAAGGAATATGGCTACACCTTC. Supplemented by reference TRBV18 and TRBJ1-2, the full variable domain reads NAGVMQNPRHLVRRRGQEARLRCSPMKGHSHVYWYRQLPEEGLKFMVYLQKENIIDESGMPKERFSAEFPKEGPSILRIQQVVRGDSAAYFCASSPIKEYGYTFGSGTRLTVV.